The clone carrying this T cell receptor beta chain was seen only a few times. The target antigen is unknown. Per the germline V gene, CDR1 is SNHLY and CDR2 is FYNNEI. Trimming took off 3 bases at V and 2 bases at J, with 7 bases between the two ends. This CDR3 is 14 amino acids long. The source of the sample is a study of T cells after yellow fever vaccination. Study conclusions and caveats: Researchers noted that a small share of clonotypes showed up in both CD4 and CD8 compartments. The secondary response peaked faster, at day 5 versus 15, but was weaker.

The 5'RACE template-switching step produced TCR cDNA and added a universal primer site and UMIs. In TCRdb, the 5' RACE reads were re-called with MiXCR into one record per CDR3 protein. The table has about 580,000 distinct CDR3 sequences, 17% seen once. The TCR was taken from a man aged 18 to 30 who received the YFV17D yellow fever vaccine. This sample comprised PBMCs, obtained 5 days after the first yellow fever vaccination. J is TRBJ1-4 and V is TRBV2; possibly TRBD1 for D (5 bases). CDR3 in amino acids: CASSDRGTNEKLFF. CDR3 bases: TGTGCCAGCAGTGACCGGGGGACTAATGAAAAACTGTTTTTT.